The entry below gives a single TCR beta chain sequence along with its context. Its antigen is as yet unknown. Germline V gene data show CDR1 as SGHTA and CDR2 as FQGNSA. CDR3 size: 16 residues. J was trimmed by 0 bases and V by 5 bases; bases with no gene match: 3. All the donors were Caucasian adults who lived in Nashville, Tennessee. Subsets obtained from CD4+ cells comprised CD45RA+ naive and CD45RA-negative memory cells. These data belong to a study of shared clonotypes between healthy human individuals. The study's findings and limits: Several donors shared about 4.5% of their naive CD4 clonotypes. Larger estimated richness was generally recorded for naive subsets relative to memory subsets.

The table came from immunoSEQ multiplex PCR; TCRdb's copy has only in-frame clones and leaves some out. The sample consists of more than 1,200,000 clones, approximately 98.5% of them appearing once. The specimen was naive CD4+ T cells sorted from blood. Subset given: CD45RA+ positively selected. The V and J genes are TRBV7-2 and TRBJ2-6, with 8 positions matching TRBD1. The clonotype was recovered from a man under 40 in good health. The CDR3 loop is CASSPTGGSGANVLTF. The CDR3 nucleotides read TGTGCCAGCAGCCCTACAGGGGGCTCTGGGGCCAACGTCCTGACTTTC.